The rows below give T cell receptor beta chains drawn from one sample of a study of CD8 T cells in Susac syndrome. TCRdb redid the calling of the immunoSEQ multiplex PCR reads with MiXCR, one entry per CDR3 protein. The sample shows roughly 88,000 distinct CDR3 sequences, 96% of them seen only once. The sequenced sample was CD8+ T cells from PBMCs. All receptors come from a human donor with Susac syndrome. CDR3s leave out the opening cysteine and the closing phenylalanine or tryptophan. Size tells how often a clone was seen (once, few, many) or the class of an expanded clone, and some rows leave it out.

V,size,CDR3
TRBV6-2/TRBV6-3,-,ASSYSGASKNIQY
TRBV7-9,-,ASSPIKREGRNEQF
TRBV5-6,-,ASSPGVAYNEQF
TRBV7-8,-,ASSPQPGNQPQH
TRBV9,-,ASSTERGTGSGIEAF
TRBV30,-,AWSPVMNTEAF
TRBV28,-,ASSLVGGANVLT
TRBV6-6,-,ASINGAGQEAQY
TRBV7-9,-,ASSPTRTSISYNEQF
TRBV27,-,ASSSGLAGVYEQY
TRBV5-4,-,ASSPGGNQPQH
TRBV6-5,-,ASSYGQGVGQPQH
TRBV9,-,ASSATSGGARETQY
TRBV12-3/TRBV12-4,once,ASSRASTGDEQY
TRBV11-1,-,ASSGEGREQF
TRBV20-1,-,SARPRLAGVDEQF
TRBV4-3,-,ASSQRTGSVGYT
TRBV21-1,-,ASSKSADTGELF
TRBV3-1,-,ASSQEGLDSTDTQY
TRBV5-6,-,ASSFTAFGGEAF
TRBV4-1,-,ASSHGQSTEAF
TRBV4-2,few,ASSQEAGTSYEQY
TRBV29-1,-,SVDLATYNEQF
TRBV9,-,ASSAQGGSRTETQY
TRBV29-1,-,SVDPGSNTEAF
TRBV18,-,ASSPNLRIEQY
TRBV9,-,ASSTGDSSNYGYT
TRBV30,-,AWSVLGARDEQF
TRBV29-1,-,SVEQGSSGANVLT
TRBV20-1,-,SANPRLSGMEGFEQY
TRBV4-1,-,ASSQDQEGSNQPQH
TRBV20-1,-,SANREGGYT
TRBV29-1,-,SVADLGQGVANYGYT
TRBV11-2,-,ASSLEAQGDVNEQF
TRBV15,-,ATSRLDSYGPQH
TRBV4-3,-,ASSQDLSFIRFQETQY
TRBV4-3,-,ASSRGLWNGYT
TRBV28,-,ASSSRAGANTGELF
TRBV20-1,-,SASWVGLEHEQY
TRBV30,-,AWSRSVNTEAF
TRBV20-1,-,SAGEGLITQY
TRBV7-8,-,ASSYRWTGELF
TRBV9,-,ASSVNRGGYT
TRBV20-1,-,SAREAGVRTNEKLF
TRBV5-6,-,ASSLEEEETQY
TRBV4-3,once,ASSPTQWDTYQPQH
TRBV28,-,ASSSGRIYEQY
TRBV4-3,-,ASSQEGVAGGPTDTQY
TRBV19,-,ASGTGGPETQY
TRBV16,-,ASSPFIGGDGQPQH
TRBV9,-,ASSVGGNNQPQH
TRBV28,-,ASSPLVTSIGEQY
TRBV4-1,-,ASSQVGGTTDTQY
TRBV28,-,ASSRGFYEQY